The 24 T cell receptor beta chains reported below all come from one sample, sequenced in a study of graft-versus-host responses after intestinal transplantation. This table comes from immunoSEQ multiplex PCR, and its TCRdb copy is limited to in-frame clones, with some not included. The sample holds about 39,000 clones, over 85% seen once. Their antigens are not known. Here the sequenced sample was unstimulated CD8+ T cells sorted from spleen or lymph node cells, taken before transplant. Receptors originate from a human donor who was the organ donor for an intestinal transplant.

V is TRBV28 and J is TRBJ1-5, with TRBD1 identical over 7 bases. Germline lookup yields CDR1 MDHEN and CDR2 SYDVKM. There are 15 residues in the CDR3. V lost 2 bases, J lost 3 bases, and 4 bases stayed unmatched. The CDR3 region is CASSLVGQINQPQHF. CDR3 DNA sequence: TGTGCCAGCAGTTTAGTGGGACAGATCAATCAGCCCCAGCATTTT.

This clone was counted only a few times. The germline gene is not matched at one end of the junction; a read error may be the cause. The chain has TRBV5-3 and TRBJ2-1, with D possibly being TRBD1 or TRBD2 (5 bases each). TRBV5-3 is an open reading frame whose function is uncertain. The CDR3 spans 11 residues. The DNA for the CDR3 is TGTGCCAGCAGCTCGGGACCACAGGAGTTCTTC. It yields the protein CASSSGPQEFF.

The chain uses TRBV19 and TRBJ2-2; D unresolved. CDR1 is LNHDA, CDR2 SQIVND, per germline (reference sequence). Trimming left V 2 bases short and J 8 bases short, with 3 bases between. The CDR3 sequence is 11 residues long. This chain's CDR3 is CASSITGELFF. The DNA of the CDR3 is TGTGCCAGTAGTATAACAGGGGAGCTGTTTTTT.

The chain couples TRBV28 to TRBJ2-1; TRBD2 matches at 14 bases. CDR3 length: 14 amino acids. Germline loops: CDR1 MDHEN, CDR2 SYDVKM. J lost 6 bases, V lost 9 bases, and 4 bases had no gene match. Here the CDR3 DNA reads TGTGCCAGTTCCGGACTAGCGGGGGGCAATGAGCAGTTCTTC. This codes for CASSGLAGGNEQFF.

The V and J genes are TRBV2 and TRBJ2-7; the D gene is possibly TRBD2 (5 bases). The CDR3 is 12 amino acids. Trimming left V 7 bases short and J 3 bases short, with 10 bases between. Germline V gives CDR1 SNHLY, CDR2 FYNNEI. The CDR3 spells CASKLVGYEQYF. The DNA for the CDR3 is TGTGCCAGCAAACTAGTTGGCTACGAGCAGTACTTC.

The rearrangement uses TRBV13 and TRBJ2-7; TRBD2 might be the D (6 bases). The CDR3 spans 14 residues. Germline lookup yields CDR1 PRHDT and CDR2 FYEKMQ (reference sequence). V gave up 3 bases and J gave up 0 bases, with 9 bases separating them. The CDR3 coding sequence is TGTGCCAGCAGCTTCCCCGGGAGCTCCTACGAGCAGTACTTC. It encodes CASSFPGSSYEQYF. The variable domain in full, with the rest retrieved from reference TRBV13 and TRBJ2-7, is AAGVIQSPRHLIKEKRETATLKCYPIPRHDTVYWYQQGPGQDPQFLISFYEKMQSDKGSIPDRFSAQQFSDYHSELNMSSLELGDSALYFCASSFPGSSYEQYFGPGTRLTVT.

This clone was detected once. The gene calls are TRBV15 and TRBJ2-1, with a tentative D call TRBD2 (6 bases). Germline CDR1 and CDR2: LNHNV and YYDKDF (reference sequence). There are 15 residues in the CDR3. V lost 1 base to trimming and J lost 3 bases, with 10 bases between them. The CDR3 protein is CATSRAGTHYNEQFF. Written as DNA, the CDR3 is TGTGCCACCAGCAGAGCCGGGACTCACTACAATGAGCAGTTCTTC.

This CDR3 reads CASSQGGLASWTTRNEQYF. CDR3 coding DNA: TGTGCCAGCAGCCAAGGCGGACTAGCGAGTTGGACAACTCGGAACGAGCAGTACTTC. This chain connects TRBV4-2 to TRBJ2-7, with 9 bases matching TRBD2. The V segment lost 1 base and the J segment 5 bases; nucleotides outside the gene matches: 18. The CDR3 covers 19 residues. Germline V gives CDR1 LGHNA, CDR2 YNFKEQ.

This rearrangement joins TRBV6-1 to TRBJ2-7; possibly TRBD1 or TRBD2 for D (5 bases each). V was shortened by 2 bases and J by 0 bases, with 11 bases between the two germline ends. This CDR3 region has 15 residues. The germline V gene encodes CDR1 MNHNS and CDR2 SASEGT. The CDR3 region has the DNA TGTGCCAGCAGTGAATGGGGGTCCGGCTCCTACGAGCAGTACTTC. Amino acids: CASSEWGSGSYEQYF.

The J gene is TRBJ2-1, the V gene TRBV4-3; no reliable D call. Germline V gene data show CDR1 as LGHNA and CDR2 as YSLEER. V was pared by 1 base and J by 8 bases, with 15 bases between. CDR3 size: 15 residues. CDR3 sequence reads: CASSQGTPPGDEQFF. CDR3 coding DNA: TGCGCCAGCAGCCAAGGGACGCCTCCTGGGGATGAGCAGTTCTTC.

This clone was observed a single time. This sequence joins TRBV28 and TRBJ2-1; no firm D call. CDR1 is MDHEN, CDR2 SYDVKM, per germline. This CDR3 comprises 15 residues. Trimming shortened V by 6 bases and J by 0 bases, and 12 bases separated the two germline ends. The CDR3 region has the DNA TGTGCCAGCAGATCGCTCCGGAGCTCCTACAATGAGCAGTTCTTC. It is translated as CASRSLRSSYNEQFF.

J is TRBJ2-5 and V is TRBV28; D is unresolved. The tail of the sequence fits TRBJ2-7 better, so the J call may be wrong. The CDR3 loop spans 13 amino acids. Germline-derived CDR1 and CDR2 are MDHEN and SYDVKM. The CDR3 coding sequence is TGTGCCAGCAGTCAGGACGGAGCCTACGAGCAGTACTTC. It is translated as CASSQDGAYEQYF.

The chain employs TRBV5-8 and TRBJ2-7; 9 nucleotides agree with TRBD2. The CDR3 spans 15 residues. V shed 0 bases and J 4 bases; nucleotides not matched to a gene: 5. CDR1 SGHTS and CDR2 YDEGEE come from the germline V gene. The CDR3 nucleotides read TGTGCCAGCAGCTTGGAGGCTAGCGGGACATACGAGCAGTACTTC. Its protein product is CASSLEASGTYEQYF.

As DNA, the CDR3 is TGTGCCAGCAGCGAAAGCGGGACAGGCAGGGATGAGCAGTTCTTC. Protein sequence: CASSESGTGRDEQFF. The J gene is TRBJ2-1, the V gene TRBV9; tentatively, D is TRBD1 (8 bases). Between the trimmed V and J ends, which lost 3 bases and 8 bases, there was a span of 18 bases. The V gene's germline CDR1 is SGDLS and CDR2 YYNGEE. The CDR3 runs to 15 residues.

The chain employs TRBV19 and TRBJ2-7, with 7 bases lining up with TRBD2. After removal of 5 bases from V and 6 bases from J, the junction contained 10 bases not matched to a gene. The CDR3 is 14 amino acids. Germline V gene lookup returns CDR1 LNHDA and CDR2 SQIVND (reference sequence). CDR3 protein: CASSPRGEGGEQYF. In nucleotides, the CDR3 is TGTGCCAGTAGTCCCCGGGGGGAGGGAGGCGAGCAGTACTTC.

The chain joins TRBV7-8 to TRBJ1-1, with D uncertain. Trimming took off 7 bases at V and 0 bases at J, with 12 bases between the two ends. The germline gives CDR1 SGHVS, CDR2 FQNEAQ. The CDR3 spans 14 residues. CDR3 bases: TGTGCCAGCACCTCGCAACGTATGAACACTGAAGCTTTCTTT. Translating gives CASTSQRMNTEAFF.

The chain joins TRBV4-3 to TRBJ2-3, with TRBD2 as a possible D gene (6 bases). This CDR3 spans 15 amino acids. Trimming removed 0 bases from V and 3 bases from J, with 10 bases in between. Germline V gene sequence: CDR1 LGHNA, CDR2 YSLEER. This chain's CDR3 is CASSQDVGRTDTQYF. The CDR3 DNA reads TGCGCCAGCAGCCAAGATGTTGGGAGGACAGATACGCAGTATTTT.

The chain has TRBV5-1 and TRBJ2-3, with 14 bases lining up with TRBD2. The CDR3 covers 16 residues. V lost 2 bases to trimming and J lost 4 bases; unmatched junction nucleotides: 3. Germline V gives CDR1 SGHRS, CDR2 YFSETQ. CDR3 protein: CASSFRLAGGPDTQYF. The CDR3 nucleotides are TGCGCCAGCAGCTTCCGACTAGCGGGAGGGCCAGATACGCAGTATTTT.

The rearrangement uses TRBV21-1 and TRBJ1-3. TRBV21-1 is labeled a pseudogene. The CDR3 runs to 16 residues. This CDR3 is CASSKVGGAGGNTIYF. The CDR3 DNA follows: TGTGCCAGCAGCAAAGTGGGGGGCGCGGGGGGAAACACCATATATTTT.

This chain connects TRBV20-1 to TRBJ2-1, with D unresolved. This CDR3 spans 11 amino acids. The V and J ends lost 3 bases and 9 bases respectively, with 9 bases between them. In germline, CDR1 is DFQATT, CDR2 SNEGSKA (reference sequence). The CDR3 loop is CSASSQGEQFF. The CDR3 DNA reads TGCAGTGCTAGCTCACAAGGTGAGCAGTTCTTC.

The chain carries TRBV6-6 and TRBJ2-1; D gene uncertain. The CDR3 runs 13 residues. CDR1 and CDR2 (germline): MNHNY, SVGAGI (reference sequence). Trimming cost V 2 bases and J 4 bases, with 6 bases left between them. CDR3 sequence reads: CASSYGDYNEQFF. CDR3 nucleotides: TGTGCCAGCAGTTACGGGGATTACAATGAGCAGTTCTTC.

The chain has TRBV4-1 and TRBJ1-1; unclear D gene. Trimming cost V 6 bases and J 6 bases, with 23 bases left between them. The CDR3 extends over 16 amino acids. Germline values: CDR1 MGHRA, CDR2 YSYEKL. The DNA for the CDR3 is TGCGCCAGCAGTCCAAGGTCCCCGGTACGGTACGCTGAAGCTTTCTTT. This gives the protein CASSPRSPVRYAEAFF.

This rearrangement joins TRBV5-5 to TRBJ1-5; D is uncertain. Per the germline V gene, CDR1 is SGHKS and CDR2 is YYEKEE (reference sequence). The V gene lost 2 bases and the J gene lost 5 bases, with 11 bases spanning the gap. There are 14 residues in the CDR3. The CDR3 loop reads CASSFGRKDQPQHF. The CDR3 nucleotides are TGTGCCAGCAGCTTTGGGAGAAAAGATCAGCCCCAGCATTTT.

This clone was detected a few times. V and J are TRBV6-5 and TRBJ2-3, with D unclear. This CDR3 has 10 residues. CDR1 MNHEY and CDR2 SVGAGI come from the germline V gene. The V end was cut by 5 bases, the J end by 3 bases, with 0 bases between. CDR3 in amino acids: CASSTDTQYF. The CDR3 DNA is TGTGCCAGCAGTACAGATACGCAGTATTTT.